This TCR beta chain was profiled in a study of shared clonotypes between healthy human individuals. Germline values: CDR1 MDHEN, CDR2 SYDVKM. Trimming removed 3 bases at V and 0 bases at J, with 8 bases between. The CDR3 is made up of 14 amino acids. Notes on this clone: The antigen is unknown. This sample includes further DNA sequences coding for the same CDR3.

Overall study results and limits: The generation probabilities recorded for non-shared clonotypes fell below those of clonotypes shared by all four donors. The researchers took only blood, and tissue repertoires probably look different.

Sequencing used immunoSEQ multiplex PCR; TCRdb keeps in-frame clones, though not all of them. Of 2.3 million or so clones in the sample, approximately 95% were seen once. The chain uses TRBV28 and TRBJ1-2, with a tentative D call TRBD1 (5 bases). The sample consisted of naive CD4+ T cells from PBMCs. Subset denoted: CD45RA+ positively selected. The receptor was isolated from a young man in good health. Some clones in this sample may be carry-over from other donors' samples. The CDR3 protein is CASSFGTANYGYTF. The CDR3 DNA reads TGTGCCAGCAGTTTCGGGACCGCTAACTATGGCTACACCTTC.